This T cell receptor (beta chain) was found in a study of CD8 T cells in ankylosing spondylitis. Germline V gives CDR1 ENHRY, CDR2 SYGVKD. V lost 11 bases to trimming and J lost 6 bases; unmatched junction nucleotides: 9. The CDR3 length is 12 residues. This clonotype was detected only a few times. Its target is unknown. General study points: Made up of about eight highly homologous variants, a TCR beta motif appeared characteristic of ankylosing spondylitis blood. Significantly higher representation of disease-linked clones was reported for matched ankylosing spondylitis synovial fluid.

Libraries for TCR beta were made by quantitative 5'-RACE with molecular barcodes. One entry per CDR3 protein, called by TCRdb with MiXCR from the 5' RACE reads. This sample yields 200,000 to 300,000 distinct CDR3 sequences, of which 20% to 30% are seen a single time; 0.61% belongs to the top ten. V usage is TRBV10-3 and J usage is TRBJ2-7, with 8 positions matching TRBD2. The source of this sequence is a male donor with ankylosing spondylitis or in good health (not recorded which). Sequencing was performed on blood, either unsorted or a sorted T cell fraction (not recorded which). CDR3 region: CAAGAGVREQYF. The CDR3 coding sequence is TGTGCCGCGGGAGCGGGAGTCCGCGAGCAGTACTTC.